The 22 T cell receptor beta chains reported below all come from one sample, sequenced in a study of blood T cell repertoires in COVID-19. Method: immunoSEQ multiplex PCR; TCRdb's copy keeps in-frame clones and lacks some. Seen here are tens of thousands of clones, 85% to 90% observed once, and the top ten hold approximately 11%. The sample comprised peripheral blood. The receptors were gathered from a man in his 70s with active or convalescent COVID-19.

This chain links TRBV30 with TRBJ1-5; no clear D. The CDR3 spans 11 residues. Germline V gene lookup returns CDR1 GTSNPN and CDR2 SVGIG (reference sequence). V was trimmed by 5 bases and J by 5 bases, leaving 7 bases between them. CDR3 loop: CAWGPDQPQHF. CDR3 in DNA: TGTGCCTGGGGGCCGGATCAGCCCCAGCATTTT.

The chain combines TRBV7-2 with TRBJ2-7; TRBD1 might be the D (6 bases). V was cut by 5 bases and J by 3 bases, with 17 bases left in between. This CDR3 is built from 15 residues. Germline assignment: CDR1 SGHTA and CDR2 FQGNSA. The chain's CDR3 is CASSPSGQPFYEQYF. CDR3 DNA: TGTGCCAGCAGCCCTAGTGGACAGCCCTTCTACGAGCAGTACTTC. The variable domain in full, with the rest retrieved from reference TRBV7-2 and TRBJ2-7, is GAGVSQSPSNKVTEKGKDVELRCDPISGHTALYWYRQSLGQGLEFLIYFQGNSAPDKSGLPSDRFSAERTGGSVSTLTIQRTQQEDSAVYLCASSPSGQPFYEQYFGPGTRLTVT.

This chain joins TRBV4-2 and TRBJ1-4; D not certain. Trimming took 0 bases from V and 0 from J, leaving 8 bases between them. Looked up from germline, CDR1 is LGHNA and CDR2 is YNFKEQ. The CDR3 spans 16 residues. CDR3 sequence reads: CASSQELSTTNEKLFF. In nucleotides, the CDR3 is TGTGCCAGCAGCCAAGAATTGTCTACAACTAATGAAAAACTGTTTTTT.

The chain links TRBV9 to TRBJ2-2; 10 nucleotides align to TRBD1. The length of the CDR3 is 15 residues. Germline V gives CDR1 SGDLS, CDR2 YYNGEE. V was clipped by 4 bases and J by 6 bases; unmatched bases: 6. As DNA, the CDR3 is TGTGCCAGCAGCCCGACAGGGGGCGCAGCCGGGGAGCTGTTTTTT. It specifies CASSPTGGAAGELFF.

Here the CDR3 DNA reads TGTGCCAGCAGCTTAGCGGGGCTCCGGGGGGATACGCAGTATTTT. Translating gives CASSLAGLRGDTQYF. The V gene is TRBV7-2, the J gene TRBJ2-3, with D perhaps matching TRBD2 (6 bases). The CDR3 length is 15 residues. Germline CDR1 reads SGHTA; CDR2 reads FQGNSA. V was clipped by 0 bases and J by 6 bases, with 13 bases between them.

This chain connects TRBV30 to TRBJ2-7, with D possibly being TRBD2 (5 bases). Between the trimmed V and J ends, which lost 1 base and 2 bases, there was a span of 6 bases. This CDR3 comprises 12 residues. CDR1 is GTSNPN and CDR2 is SVGIG in the germline V gene (reference sequence). This CDR3 reads CAWSDGAYEQYF. The CDR3 DNA is TGTGCCTGGAGTGACGGGGCCTACGAGCAGTACTTC.

This clone was observed once. This chain links TRBV7-2 with TRBJ2-7, with D perhaps matching TRBD1 (6 bases). The length of the CDR3 is 14 residues. CDR1 and CDR2 from the germline V gene are SGHTA and FQGNSA. The V gene lost 5 bases and the J gene lost 3 bases, with 14 bases spanning the gap. The CDR3 sequence: CASSITTGLYEQYF. The CDR3 nucleotides read TGTGCCAGCAGCATCACCACAGGGCTCTACGAGCAGTACTTC.

This rearrangement joins TRBV6-5 to TRBJ1-6, with 9 bases that match TRBD1. Germline V lookup: CDR1 MNHEY, CDR2 SVGAGI. V lost 5 bases to trimming and J lost 7 bases; unmatched junction nucleotides: 6. The CDR3 has 15 residues. CDR3 nucleotide sequence: TGTGCCAGCAGTCTCGGACAGGGGTTGAATTCACCCCTCCACTTT. As protein: CASSLGQGLNSPLHF.

The V call is TRBV29-1, the J call TRBJ1-1; D perhaps matches TRBD1 (5 bases). Trimming shortened V by 7 bases and J by 4 bases, and 16 bases separated the two germline ends. The V gene's germline CDR1 is SQVTM and CDR2 ANQGSEA. The CDR3 spans 13 residues. CDR3 protein: CSAEPQGGTEAFF. CDR3 DNA sequence: TGCAGCGCCGAGCCCCAGGGAGGCACTGAAGCTTTCTTT. Full variable domain (outside the CDR3, taken from reference TRBV29-1 and TRBJ1-1): SAVISQKPSRDICQRGTSLTIQCQVDSQVTMMFWYRQQPGQSLTLIATANQGSEATYESGFVIDKFPISRPNLTFSTLTVSNMSPEDSSIYLCSAEPQGGTEAFFGQGTRLTVV.

This chain's CDR3 is CATSDSGLAGGPGEQYF. The CDR3 DNA reads as TGTGCCACCAGTGACTCCGGACTAGCGGGAGGGCCGGGCGAGCAGTACTTC. The chain recombines TRBV24-1 with TRBJ2-7; 15 nucleotides line up with TRBD2. CDR3 length: 17 residues. J was trimmed by 6 bases and V by 4 bases; bases with no gene match: 9. Germline V gene data show CDR1 as KGHDR and CDR2 as SFDVKD.

V gene TRBV19 combines with J gene TRBJ2-3; 9 nucleotides line up with TRBD1. The CDR3 extends over 17 amino acids. The germline V gene encodes CDR1 LNHDA and CDR2 SQIVND (reference sequence). After removal of 5 bases from V and 3 bases from J, the junction contained 12 bases not matched to a gene. DNA for the CDR3: TGTGCCAGTAGTGAGACCGGGACAGGGATAGTAACAGATACGCAGTATTTT. It translates to CASSETGTGIVTDTQYF.

The chain has TRBV12-3 or TRBV12-4 and TRBJ2-1, with 8 bases identical to TRBD2. V shed 5 bases, J shed 8 bases, and the junction held 5 bases outside the gene matches. This CDR3 is built from 13 residues. The CDR3 spells CASSIGTSYEQFF. The CDR3 DNA follows: TGTGCCAGCAGTATTGGGACTAGTTATGAGCAGTTCTTC.

The CDR3 protein is CAISERQGGGYTF. DNA for the CDR3: TGTGCCATCAGTGAGCGGCAGGGAGGGGGCTACACCTTC. The V gene is TRBV10-3, the J gene TRBJ1-2; D might be TRBD1 (5 bases). From germline, CDR1 is ENHRY and CDR2 SYGVKD. V was cut by 2 bases and J by 8 bases, with 12 bases left in between. CDR3 length: 13 amino acids.

In its sample, this clone was seen once. This chain joins TRBV18 and TRBJ1-5; 8 positions agree with TRBD1. The CDR3 runs to 13 residues. The germline V gene encodes CDR1 KGHSH and CDR2 LQKENI. The ends lost 3 bases at V and 5 bases at J; junction bases unmatched: 0. The CDR3 DNA is TGTGCCAGCTCACCGACAGGGGATCAGCCCCAGCATTTT. Protein sequence: CASSPTGDQPQHF.

The chain uses TRBV5-1 and TRBJ1-6; D gene ambiguous. V was trimmed by 0 bases and J by 9 bases, leaving 13 bases between them. CDR3 length: 15 amino acids. Germline V gene sequence: CDR1 SGHRS, CDR2 YFSETQ. CDR3 sequence: CASSLVGNSGSPLHF. CDR3 nucleotides: TGCGCCAGCAGCTTGGTCGGTAATTCGGGTTCACCCCTCCACTTT.

This clone rates as large (0.1 to 1%). CDR3 sequence: CASSQADRGHTQYF. The CDR3 DNA follows: TGCGCCAGCAGCCAAGCGGACCGGGGTCATACGCAGTATTTT. The chain has TRBV4-1 and TRBJ2-3; possibly TRBD2 for D (5 bases). Trimming took off 1 base at V and 7 bases at J, with 12 bases between the two ends. The germline gives CDR1 MGHRA, CDR2 YSYEKL. The CDR3 contains 14 residues.

This clone was found once. V usage is TRBV24-1 and J usage is TRBJ2-1; 9 bases fit TRBD2. From germline, CDR1 is KGHDR and CDR2 SFDVKD. With 6 bases clipped from V and 5 bases from J, the junction kept 7 bases outside the gene matches. CDR3 length: 15 amino acids. The CDR3: CATSFGSGGHNEQFF. CDR3 nucleotide sequence: TGTGCCACCAGTTTTGGTAGCGGGGGCCACAATGAGCAGTTCTTC.

The chain joins TRBV7-2 to TRBJ1-1; TRBD1 is a possible D gene (6 bases). This CDR3 is 14 amino acids long. Trimming cost V 0 bases and J 5 bases, with 10 bases left between them. CDR1 is SGHTA and CDR2 is FQGNSA in the germline V gene. Here the CDR3 reads CASSLANRGTEAFF. As DNA, the CDR3 is TGTGCCAGCAGCTTAGCCAATAGGGGGACTGAAGCTTTCTTT.

A few counts support this clone. V and J are TRBV24-1 and TRBJ1-6, with D perhaps TRBD1 (6 bases). Germline loops: CDR1 KGHDR, CDR2 SFDVKD. The ends were cut back, 4 bases at V and 5 bases at J, with 8 bases in the middle. The CDR3 has 14 amino acids. The CDR3 DNA follows: TGTGCCACCAGTGAATGGGACAATAATTCACCCCTCCACTTT. Translation: CATSEWDNNSPLHF.

The chain is built from TRBV27 and TRBJ2-6, with TRBD1 identical over 8 bases. The CDR3 contains 17 residues. V lost 5 bases to trimming and J lost 3 bases; unmatched junction nucleotides: 9. Germline V CDR1 and CDR2: MNHEY, SMNVEV (reference sequence). The CDR3 is CASSGPGGLGGANVLTF. As DNA, the CDR3 is TGTGCCAGCAGTGGCCCAGGGGGCTTAGGTGGGGCCAACGTCCTGACTTTC.

This chain joins TRBV19 and TRBJ1-4; D uncertain. Germline lookup yields CDR1 LNHDA and CDR2 SQIVND (reference sequence). The CDR3 has 14 amino acids. V was cut by 7 bases and J by 8 bases, with 17 bases left in between. The CDR3 loop is CASTKPQSGEKLFF. The CDR3 DNA reads TGTGCCAGTACCAAGCCCCAATCAGGAGAAAAACTGTTTTTT.

The chain carries TRBV5-1 and TRBJ2-7, with 9 bases identical to TRBD1. This CDR3 is built from 15 residues. V lost 4 bases, J lost 3 bases, and 8 bases stayed unmatched. Germline V gene sequence: CDR1 SGHRS, CDR2 YFSETQ. The DNA of the CDR3 is TGCGCCAGCAGCCCTGCCGGGACAGGGTACTACGAGCAGTACTTC. Its translation is CASSPAGTGYYEQYF.